These 16 T cell receptor beta chains originate from one sample sequenced in a study of identical twins. Using its own MiXCR run on the 5' RACE reads, TCRdb lists one record per CDR3 protein. Here the sample spans 640,000 or so distinct CDR3 sequences, 6.1% being singletons. The sequenced material came from naive T cells sorted from blood. The receptor set was obtained from a man aged 18-30 years in good health.

This clonotype was counted many times. This chain links TRBV20-1 with TRBJ2-5, with D possibly matching TRBD1 (6 bases). CDR1 DFQATT and CDR2 SNEGSKA come from the germline V gene (reference sequence). V lost 6 bases and J 2 bases, leaving 10 bases between the germline ends. The CDR3 spans 12 residues. The CDR3, as DNA: TGCAGTGCCGATCAGGGGCAAGAGACCCAGTACTTC. Translating it yields CSADQGQETQYF.

This clonotype was observed many times. V gene TRBV5-1 combines with J gene TRBJ2-7, with 7 bases aligning to TRBD2. This CDR3 region has 14 residues. Germline trimming cut 7 bases from V and 5 bases from J; bases unmatched to any gene: 12. Germline-derived CDR1 and CDR2 are SGHRS and YFSETQ. The CDR3 loop is CASSTWGGVNEQYF. The CDR3 coding sequence is TGCGCCAGCTCCACTTGGGGAGGGGTAAACGAGCAGTACTTC.

This clonotype was counted at least ten times. The chain combines TRBV6-1 with TRBJ1-5; TRBD1 might be the D (5 bases). From germline, CDR1 is MNHNS and CDR2 SASEGT. V lost 2 bases to trimming and J lost 0 bases, with 23 bases between them. CDR3 size: 20 residues. CDR3 nucleotide sequence: TGTGCCAGCAGTGAAATTCTTGGGGCCCAAATATTCTATAGCAATCAGCCCCAGCATTTT. Its protein is CASSEILGAQIFYSNQPQHF.

This clonotype was recorded at least ten times. This chain joins TRBV4-2 and TRBJ2-2; D may correspond to TRBD1 or TRBD2 (6 bases each). V was pared by 0 bases and J by 5 bases, with 13 bases between. Germline values: CDR1 LGHNA, CDR2 YNFKEQ. This CDR3 is 16 amino acids long. The CDR3 is CASSQDRVGGTGELFF. CDR3 nucleotide sequence: TGTGCCAGCAGCCAAGATCGCGTAGGGGGGACCGGGGAGCTGTTTTTT.

This clonotype occurred many times. The rearrangement joins TRBV5-6 to TRBJ2-5; TRBD1 agrees at 8 bases. The CDR3 covers 16 residues. V shed 1 base and J 5 bases; nucleotides not matched to a gene: 10. Germline V gives CDR1 SGHDT, CDR2 YYEEEE. The CDR3 region has the DNA TGTGCCAGCAGCTTGCCAGGCAGGGGGCGAGGTGAGACCCAGTACTTC. Translated, it gives CASSLPGRGRGETQYF.

This clonotype came up many times. The chain combines TRBV2 with TRBJ2-1; D may be TRBD2 (6 bases). Trimming removed 4 bases at V and 0 bases at J, with 13 bases between. Germline lookup yields CDR1 SNHLY and CDR2 FYNNEI. The CDR3 is 16 residues long. The CDR3 DNA follows: TGTGCCAGCAGTGGCGTCGCGGGGACCTCCTACAATGAGCAGTTCTTC. Residues: CASSGVAGTSYNEQFF. The variable domain in full, completed from reference TRBV2 and TRBJ2-1, reads EPEVTQTPSHQVTQMGQEVILRCVPISNHLYFYWYRQILGQKVEFLVSFYNNEISEKSEIFDDQFSVERPDGSNFTLKIRSTKLEDSAMYFCASSGVAGTSYNEQFFGPGTRLTVL.

Only a few counts were recorded for this clonotype. The chain carries TRBV12-5 and TRBJ1-5; D not resolved. There are 12 residues in the CDR3. Germline loops: CDR1 LGHNT, CDR2 FRNRAP. V was cut by 3 bases and J by 4 bases, with 4 bases left in between. The CDR3: CASGLGNQPQHF. The DNA of the CDR3 is TGTGCTAGTGGTTTAGGTAATCAGCCCCAGCATTTT.

Ten or more counts support this clonotype. V gene TRBV12-3 or TRBV12-4 combines with J gene TRBJ2-1, with no clear D. The CDR3 spans 15 residues. V shed 2 bases and J shed 4 bases, with 12 bases lying between them. CDR3 bases: TGTGCCAGCAGTTTACAGGCGTGGAGATACAATGAGCAGTTCTTC. Its protein product is CASSLQAWRYNEQFF.

This clonotype was seen at least ten times. This chain links TRBV20-1 with TRBJ2-4; 9 nucleotides line up with TRBD1. Germline CDR1 is DFQATT and CDR2 is SNEGSKA (reference sequence). The CDR3 runs 15 residues. V shed 6 bases and J 2 bases; nucleotides not matched to a gene: 8. The CDR3 DNA reads as TGCAGTGCCACGATAAACAGGGGGCCCAAAAACATTCAGTACTTC. This codes for CSATINRGPKNIQYF.

This clonotype was recorded many times. The V call is TRBV12-3 or TRBV12-4, the J call TRBJ1-4; TRBD1 matches 7 bases. Trimming cost V 5 bases and J 7 bases; bases outside gene matches: 13. CDR3 length: 16 amino acids. This CDR3 is CASSGPNRGEGEKLFF. The CDR3 DNA reads TGTGCCAGCAGTGGCCCCAACAGGGGTGAGGGTGAAAAACTGTTTTTT.

The chain combines TRBV9 with TRBJ2-4, with a tentative D call TRBD2 (5 bases). This CDR3 is 16 amino acids long. V was shortened by 0 bases and J by 2 bases, with 12 bases between the two germline ends. Germline V lookup: CDR1 SGDLS, CDR2 YYNGEE. CDR3 sequence: CASSVGEGRSKNIQYF. The DNA for the CDR3 is TGTGCCAGCAGCGTAGGAGAGGGAAGATCCAAAAACATTCAGTACTTC.

This clonotype was counted ten times or more. The chain employs TRBV5-1 and TRBJ2-3; the match to TRBD2 covers 16 bases. V gave up 4 bases and J gave up 4 bases; unmatched junction bases: 9. This CDR3 has 18 amino acids. Germline V gene sequence: CDR1 SGHRS, CDR2 YFSETQ. CDR3 in amino acids: CASSPGLAGGPISDTQYF. DNA for the CDR3: TGCGCCAGCAGCCCGGGACTAGCGGGAGGGCCTATCTCAGATACGCAGTATTTT. The full variable domain, in which reference TRBV5-1 and TRBJ2-3 provide the parts outside the CDR3, is KAGVTQTPRYLIKTRGQQVTLSCSPISGHRSVSWYQQTPGQGLQFLFEYFSETQRNKGNFPGRFSGRQFSNSRSEMNVSTLELGDSALYLCASSPGLAGGPISDTQYFGPGTRLTVL.

V gene TRBV11-2 combines with J gene TRBJ2-1; no definite D call. There are 14 residues in the CDR3. V lost 5 bases and J 8 bases, leaving 16 bases between the germline ends. Germline CDR1 SGHAT, CDR2 FQNNGV. CDR3 nucleotides: TGTGCCAGCAGCCCATGGCTAGGGATCGATGAGCAGTTCTTC. Amino acid sequence: CASSPWLGIDEQFF.

This clonotype has a count of ten or more. The V gene is TRBV7-8, the J gene TRBJ1-5, with D possibly being TRBD1 (5 bases). V was pared by 0 bases and J by 5 bases, with 5 bases between. The CDR3 runs 13 residues. Germline values: CDR1 SGHVS, CDR2 FQNEAQ. The CDR3 nucleotides are TGTGCCAGCAGCTTAGCACAGGATCAGCCCCAGCATTTT. Its protein is CASSLAQDQPQHF.

This clonotype occurred a few times. The chain joins TRBV3-1 to TRBJ2-2; tentative D call: TRBD2 (6 bases). This CDR3 spans 14 amino acids. Germline CDR1 LGHDT, CDR2 YNNKEL (reference sequence). Trimming took 4 bases from V and 6 from J, leaving 12 bases between them. CDR3 amino acids: CASSRSPGAGELFF. In DNA, the CDR3 is TGTGCCAGCAGCCGATCCCCGGGGGCCGGGGAGCTGTTTTTT.

This clonotype has a count of ten or more. The CDR3 loop is CASSPWRDTDTQYF. CDR3 nucleotides: TGTGCCAGCTCACCTTGGAGAGACACAGATACGCAGTATTTT. This chain joins TRBV18 and TRBJ2-3; D not resolved. This CDR3 is 14 amino acids long. The V gene lost 3 bases and the J gene lost 2 bases, with 9 bases spanning the gap. Germline CDR1 is KGHSH and CDR2 is LQKENI. Based on the CDR3 plus reference TRBV18 and TRBJ2-3, the full variable domain is NAGVMQNPRHLVRRRGQEARLRCSPMKGHSHVYWYRQLPEEGLKFMVYLQKENIIDESGMPKERFSAEFPKEGPSILRIQQVVRGDSAAYFCASSPWRDTDTQYFGPGTRLTVL.